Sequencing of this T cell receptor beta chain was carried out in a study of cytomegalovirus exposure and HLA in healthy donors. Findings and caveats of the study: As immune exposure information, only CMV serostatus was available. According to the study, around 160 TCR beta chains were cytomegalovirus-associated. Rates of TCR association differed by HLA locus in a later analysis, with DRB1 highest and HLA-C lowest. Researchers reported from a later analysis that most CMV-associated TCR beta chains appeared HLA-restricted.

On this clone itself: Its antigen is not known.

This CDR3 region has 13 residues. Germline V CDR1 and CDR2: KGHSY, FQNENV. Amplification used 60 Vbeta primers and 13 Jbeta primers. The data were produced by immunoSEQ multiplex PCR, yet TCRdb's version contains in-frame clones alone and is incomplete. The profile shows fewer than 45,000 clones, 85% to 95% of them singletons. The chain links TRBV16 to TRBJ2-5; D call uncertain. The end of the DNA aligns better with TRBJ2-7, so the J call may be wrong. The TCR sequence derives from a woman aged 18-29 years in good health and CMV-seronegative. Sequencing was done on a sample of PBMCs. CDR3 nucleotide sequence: TGTGCCAGCAGCCAATGGCCAAACTACGAGCAGTACTTC. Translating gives CASSQWPNYEQYF.